The TCR beta chain described here comes from a study of shared clonotypes between healthy human individuals. This clone was picked up a small number of times. The antigen is not known. This CDR3 contains 14 residues. The ends lost 6 bases at V and 5 bases at J; junction bases unmatched: 10. The germline gives CDR1 SNHLY, CDR2 FYNNEI. Study-level findings and limits: Naive subsets generally exceeded memory subsets in estimated richness. Despite large depth, rarefaction showed incomplete sorted-subset sequencing.

Assay used: immunoSEQ multiplex PCR; TCRdb lists only in-frame clones, some missing. In the table there are approximately 330,000 clones, 73% of which are singletons. The genes are TRBV2 and TRBJ2-7, with 7 bases identical to TRBD2. This receptor was taken from a young man in good health. Material for sequencing was memory CD4+ T cells sorted from blood. The subset is: CD45RA-negative fraction. This CDR3 is CASRWGGSSHEQYF. The CDR3 bases are TGTGCCAGCAGGTGGGGCGGGAGTAGCCACGAGCAGTACTTC.